Included here is one T cell receptor (beta chain) sequence, with context. Its antigen remains unknown. The record originates from a study of OX40 agonist ivuxolimab in advanced cancers. Study as a whole: Those enrolled were about 82% male, with a mean age of approximately 60 years and ages from about 20 to 90.

CDR3 length equals 14 residues. CDR1 and CDR2 from the germline V gene are SNHLY and FYNNEI. The V gene end was trimmed by 3 bases and the J gene end by 7 bases; junction bases not matched to a gene: 6. Study-level results: The 0.1-3.0 mg/kg partial responders had among the lowest clonal expansion. Researchers report that CD8+ T cells had, on average, more expanded clones than CD4+.

Assay used: immunoSEQ multiplex PCR; TCRdb lists only in-frame clones, some missing. The sample shows about 77,000 clones, around four fifths of them seen only once. V and J are TRBV2 and TRBJ1-2; 9 bases line up with TRBD1. Source: CD4+ or CD8+ T cells sorted from blood, taken in a trial of the OX40 agonist ivuxolimab. The TCR sequence derives from an adult with an advanced solid tumor such as melanoma, head and neck, liver or kidney cancer. The chain's CDR3 is CASSETGGVSGYTF. CDR3 sequence (DNA): TGTGCCAGCAGTGAGACAGGGGGGGTATCTGGCTACACCTTC. The full variable domain, in which reference TRBV2 and TRBJ1-2 provide the parts outside the CDR3, is EPEVTQTPSHQVTQMGQEVILRCVPISNHLYFYWYRQILGQKVEFLVSFYNNEISEKSEIFDDQFSVERPDGSNFTLKIRSTKLEDSAMYFCASSETGGVSGYTFGSGTRLTVV.